Sequencing of this T cell receptor (beta chain) was carried out in a study of cytomegalovirus exposure and HLA in healthy donors (dated by TCRdb to the late 2010s). About the study as a whole: An earlier analysis of more than 550 of the donors reported over 250 Gb of sequence data and 90 million to 120 million unique TCR beta sequences obtained from some 170 million T cells. About 310 gigabases of sequencing data and 70 million to 100 million unique TCR sequences were included in an early release covering about 700 HLA-typed donors. The genetic ancestry cluster associated with self-reported Caucasian donors included 80% to 90% of the roughly 400 genotyped donors. The aim of the study was to test whether cataloging public T cell receptors could identify signatures of past pathogen exposure. The study profiled the T cell repertoires of about 640 subjects by immunosequencing and related them to cytomegalovirus serostatus. In addition to the first cohort of around 670 subjects, a separate validation cohort of approximately 120 different subjects was used. To predict cytomegalovirus infection status, the study combined high-throughput TCR immunosequencing, statistical association of individual TCRs with disease status, and machine learning. A later analysis re-analyzed previously published TCR beta repertoires from approximately 670 donors and added high-resolution HLA genotyping to study TCR occurrence patterns. Rather than using new phenotypic data, the later analysis identified candidate immune exposures from TCR beta sequences and from how often those sequences occurred across donors. An earlier analysis of some 600 of the donors applied high-throughput TCR beta sequencing to assess whether each TCR beta V gene segment acted as functional or pseudogenic. Alongside the repertoire data, information on donor age, sex, ethnicity and CMV serostatus was compiled. In a later genetic analysis, genome-wide SNP genotypes for about three fifths of the roughly 670 donors were used, and that subset was treated as a discovery cohort. Every discovery cohort repertoire had been produced on one sequencing platform. HLA typing covered class I and class II loci at four-digit resolution. The number of typed donors differed by locus: roughly 629-640 for A, B, C, DRB1 and DQB1; 500 to 550 for DQA1; 606 for DPA1; and some 450 for DPB1. Five DR-DQ haplotypes were treated as single units for association and clustering because of strong linkage in the cohort. Among over 350 genotyped donors of the cohort, an average of around 240,000 unique TCR beta nucleotide sequences were sequenced per donor, around 20% of them non-productive. Study-wide conclusions, independent of this receptor: In a later analysis, TCR association rates were found to vary across HLA loci, with the most associated TCRs seen for DRB1 alleles and the fewest for HLA-C alleles. The authors suggested that the approach could potentially be extended to other disease states and immunological phenotypes. Assigning TCR associations to individual alleles was difficult when HLA alleles, especially DR and DQ, strongly co-occurred. Approximately 16 rarely observed V segments, including chromosome 9 orphons, were excluded from the earlier analysis of several hundred of the donors because counts were too low. Several of the top co-occurrence clusters appeared to be linked to parvovirus B19, influenza, CMV and Epstein-Barr virus, according to a later analysis. Some IMGT-functional V segments, including TRBV6-2 and TRBV6-3, could not be distinguished by the 87-base-pair reads and were therefore excluded. Most TCR sequences were observed very rarely across donors, whereas some public TCRs were present in many individuals. Most CMV-associated TCR beta chains appeared to be HLA-restricted in a later analysis, and the HLA associations seemed to be driven largely by CMV exposure. Compared with the approximately 720-donor mean, donors in an Asian-associated ancestry cluster had fewer N-insertions in productive TCRs, according to a later genetic analysis. The cohort was sequenced for TCR beta chains only, and without alpha or paired-chain data the features that could be detected were limited. An earlier analysis of approximately 590 of the donors showed that most TCR beta V segments appeared in productive rearrangements either about 87% or about 30% of the time, which broadly matched IMGT annotations. In a later analysis, HLA-associated TCR beta chains were found to be more clonally expanded and to have lower generation probabilities than equally common non-associated chains. A further reported finding was that TCR beta sequences accurately predicted the HLA-A and HLA-B alleles for most subjects in the first cohort. An association between a missense DCLRE1C variant and V-gene and J-gene trimming of TCR beta chains was found in a later genetic analysis and replicated in an independent cohort. The study listed approximately 150 TCR beta chains as associated with cytomegalovirus. Correlated functional status among segregating V segments might be attributable to linkage disequilibrium, but an unknown experimental factor could not be ruled out. At a false discovery rate of 0.05, a later analysis linked roughly 17,000 TCR beta sequences to specific HLA alleles. In both the original and validation cohorts, the classifier was reported to diagnose cytomegalovirus status with high specificity and sensitivity. Sequencing depth was assumed to be roughly uniform across donors in the presence/absence analyses, though that assumption may not hold. Because some donors lacked HLA typing at each locus, the association tests relied only on the typed subset. In vitro tests confirmed that a few of the cytomegalovirus-associated TCR beta chains recognize cytomegalovirus antigens. The sequencing pipeline was judged likely to have produced a cluster of highly shared sequence variants as a technical artifact. The only immune exposure information available for the cohort was CMV serostatus.

As to this clone: Its antigen is not yet known. Nothing much larger sits one base from this clone, and base qualities are not available.

Receptors were amplified or captured by the immunoSEQ multiplex PCR assay. The multiplex PCR relied on a mix of 60 forward primers for TCR Vbeta segments and 13 reverse primers for TCR Jbeta segments. Amplification of the CDR3 region of rearranged TCR beta genes was performed with a multiplex PCR assay on genomic DNA. The amplified TCR beta libraries were sequenced on the Illumina HiSeq System as 87-base-pair reads. Processing in the source paper ran as follows. Across the 640 or so repertoires, a later analysis counted about 81 million unique TCR beta chains, 8.5 million to 12 million of which were shared by at least two donors. To remove PCR and sequencing errors, raw reads were error-corrected and collapsed into unique sequences using a nearest-neighbor algorithm that merged closely related sequences. Alignment of CDR3 sequences to IMGT reference sequences was used to assign V, D and J gene segments. For a sequence to be retained, a match of at least six nucleotides to both a V gene segment and a J gene segment was required. Rearrangements were called productive when the CDR3 lacked stop codons and stayed in frame with V and J; all others were non-productive. CDR3 was defined by IMGT convention, running from the second conserved V-encoded cysteine to the conserved J-encoded phenylalanine. The earlier analysis of 587 of the donors excluded any sequence lacking an unambiguous match to a single V gene segment. An earlier analysis of a few hundred of the donors called V segments functional above 56.7% productive rearrangements and segregating when the between-donor standard deviation exceeded 5%. A statistical classification framework was developed to diagnose cytomegalovirus status using the catalog of TCR beta chain sequences. In a later analysis, TCR nucleotide sequences were compared against IMGT/GENE-DB human TR gene sequences so that V and J genes could be assigned. The TCRdist pipeline was used in a later analysis to assign CDR3 sequences and most-parsimonious VDJ recombination scenarios. A later analysis defined each TCR beta chain by its CDR3 amino acid sequence plus V-gene family, and excluded reads lacking a unique V-gene family. A later analysis removed several hundred highly shared, low-generation-probability nucleotide sequences to deal with suspected cross-contamination and a sequencing artifact. In a later analysis, a clonal expansion index was calculated for each public chain from normalized within-repertoire ranks of inferred template counts. A later analysis computed generation probabilities with a VDJ recombination model fitted to out-of-frame rearrangements, and checked the results against IGoR. Hypergeometric tests were used in a later analysis to score TCR-TCR, TCR-HLA and TCR-CMV co-occurrence, with a repertoire-size bias correction applied to the TCR pairs. False discovery rates were estimated in a later analysis by permuting HLA or CMV assignments 20 times. In a later analysis, co-occurring TCRs were grouped using DBSCAN, and TCRdist sequence similarity was added for clustering within HLA-allele-positive subsets. For co-occurrence clustering, repertoires with fewer than 30,000 or more than 120,000 public chains were excluded, along with five or six repertoires with anomalous nucleotide sharing. TCRdb stores this immuneACCESS table with in-frame sequences only. Part of the clones is absent; in the studies checked, under half of the shortfall reflects unresolved V genes, and no reason is known for the rest. V and J calls and clone size are as listed in that table; D and trimming were resolved from the DNA. This sample holds 130,000 to 150,000 clones; roughly 80% were observed only once. 4.9% of the sample rests with the top ten.

The cohort consisted of 666 healthy bone marrow donors. Cohort members were all nominally healthy when sampled, although unrecorded immune exposures were likely present. The donor tested CMV seronegative and was one of the 352 seronegative cohort members. Every donor gave a peripheral blood sample, and the peripheral blood mononuclear cells from that sample were used for TCR beta sequencing. The Qiagen DNeasy Blood Extraction Kit was used to extract genomic DNA from the blood cell samples. The CDR3 has 15 amino acids, counting the end cysteine and phenylalanine. Just CDR3 DNA is preserved here, 45 bases in frame from base 1. In the germline V gene, CDR1 corresponds to MGHRA and CDR2 to YSYEKL. The germline V and J ends show losses of 4 bases and 8 bases respectively, and no gene match explains 8 bases of the junction.

The V gene is TRBV4-1 and the J gene is TRBJ1-2; the central 12 bases match TRBD1. Specimen: PBMCs. This TCR came from a woman in her fifties or sixties in good health and CMV-seronegative. The nucleotide sequence is TGCGCCAGCAGCCGTCCGGGACAGGGGGCGCGAGGCTACACCTTC. Translated, it reads CASSRPGQGARGYTF.